This T cell receptor (beta chain) was sequenced in a study of cytomegalovirus exposure and HLA in healthy donors. The wider study: HLA-typed donors were the source of about 90 million unique TCRs held in an early data release. The study, taken as a whole, reports: Most of the CMV-associated TCR beta chains (in a later analysis) appeared to be HLA-restricted.

J lost 2 bases, V lost 3 bases, and 11 bases had no gene match. Germline CDR1 MGHRA, CDR2 YSYEKL. The CDR3 extends over 17 amino acids. It was with 60 Vbeta and 13 Jbeta primers that the PCR ran. Only in-frame clones appear in the TCRdb table, and some are missing; sequencing was by immunoSEQ multiplex PCR. The data hold around 120,000 clones, with approximately 15% observed a single time. Points on this clone: No antigen is known for it.

Whereas donors were nominally healthy upon sampling, unrecorded immune exposures were probable. The sample taken for sequencing was PBMCs. The clonotype was recovered from a young woman in good health and CMV-seronegative. The V call is TRBV4-1, the J call TRBJ2-7; 9 bases agree with TRBD1. Here the CDR3 DNA reads TGCGCCAGCAGCCACCCCCGGTGGGGACAGGGTACCTACGAGCAGTACTTC. Translating gives CASSHPRWGQGTYEQYF.